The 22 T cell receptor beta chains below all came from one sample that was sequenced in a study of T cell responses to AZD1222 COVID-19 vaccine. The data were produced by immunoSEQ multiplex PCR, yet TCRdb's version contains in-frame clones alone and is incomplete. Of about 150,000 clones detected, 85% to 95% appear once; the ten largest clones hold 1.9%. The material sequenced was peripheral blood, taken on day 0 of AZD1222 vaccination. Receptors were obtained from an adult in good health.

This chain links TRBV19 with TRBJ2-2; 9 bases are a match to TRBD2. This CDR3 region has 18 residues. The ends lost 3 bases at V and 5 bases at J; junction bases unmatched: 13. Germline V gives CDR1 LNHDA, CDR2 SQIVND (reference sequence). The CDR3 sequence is CASSMNPVVAGETGELFF. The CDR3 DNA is TGTGCCAGTAGTATGAACCCCGTGGTAGCGGGGGAAACCGGGGAGCTGTTTTTT.

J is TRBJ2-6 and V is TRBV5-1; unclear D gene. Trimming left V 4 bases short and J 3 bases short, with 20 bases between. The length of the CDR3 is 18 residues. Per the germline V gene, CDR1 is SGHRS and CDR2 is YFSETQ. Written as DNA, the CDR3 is TGCGCCAGCAGCCGGACCGCGGATACTCTGATTGGGGCCAACGTCCTGACTTTC. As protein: CASSRTADTLIGANVLTF.

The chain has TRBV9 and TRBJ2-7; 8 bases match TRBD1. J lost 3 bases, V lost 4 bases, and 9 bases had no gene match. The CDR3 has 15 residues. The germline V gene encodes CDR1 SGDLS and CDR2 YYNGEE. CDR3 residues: CASSIQTGQGYEQYF. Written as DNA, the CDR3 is TGTGCCAGCAGCATACAGACCGGACAGGGCTACGAGCAGTACTTC.

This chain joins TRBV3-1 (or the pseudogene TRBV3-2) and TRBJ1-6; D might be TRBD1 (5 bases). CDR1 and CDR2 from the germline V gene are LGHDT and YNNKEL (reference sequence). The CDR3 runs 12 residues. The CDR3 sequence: CALRVGNSPLHF. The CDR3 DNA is TGTGCTCTCAGGGTAGGAAATTCACCCCTCCACTTT.

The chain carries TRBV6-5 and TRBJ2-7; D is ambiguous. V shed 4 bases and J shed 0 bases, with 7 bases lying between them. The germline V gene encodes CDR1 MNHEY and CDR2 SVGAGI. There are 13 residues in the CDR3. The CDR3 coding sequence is TGTGCCAGCAGTTGGGCGGACTCCTACGAGCAGTACTTC. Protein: CASSWADSYEQYF.

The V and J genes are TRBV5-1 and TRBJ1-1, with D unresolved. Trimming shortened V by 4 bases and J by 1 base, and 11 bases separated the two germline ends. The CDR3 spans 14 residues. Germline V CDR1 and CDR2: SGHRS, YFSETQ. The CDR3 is CASSPQWGNTEAFF. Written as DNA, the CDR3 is TGCGCCAGCAGCCCGCAGTGGGGGAACACTGAAGCTTTCTTT. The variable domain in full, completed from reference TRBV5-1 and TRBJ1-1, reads KAGVTQTPRYLIKTRGQQVTLSCSPISGHRSVSWYQQTPGQGLQFLFEYFSETQRNKGNFPGRFSGRQFSNSRSEMNVSTLELGDSALYLCASSPQWGNTEAFFGQGTRLTVV.

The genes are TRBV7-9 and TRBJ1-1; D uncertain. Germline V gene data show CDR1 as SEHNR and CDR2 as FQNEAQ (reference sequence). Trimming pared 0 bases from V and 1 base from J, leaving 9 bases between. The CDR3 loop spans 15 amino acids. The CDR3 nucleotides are TGTGCCAGCAGCTTAGCGTCTGCGGGGAACACTGAAGCTTTCTTT. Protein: CASSLASAGNTEAFF.

The CDR3 bases are TGTGCCATCAGAGCCCGGGACGGATCAGTGCGCTATGGCTACACCTTC. Its protein is CAIRARDGSVRYGYTF. The V call is TRBV10-3, the J call TRBJ1-2; a weak D match, TRBD1 (5 bases). In germline, CDR1 is ENHRY, CDR2 SYGVKD. The CDR3 covers 16 residues. V lost 6 bases and J lost 4, with 21 bases in between.

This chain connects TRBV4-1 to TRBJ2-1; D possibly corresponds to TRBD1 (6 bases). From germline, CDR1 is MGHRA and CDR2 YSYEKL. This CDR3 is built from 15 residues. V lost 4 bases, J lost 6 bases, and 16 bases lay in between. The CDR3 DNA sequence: TGCGCCAGCAGCCTAAGGCAGGGGATAAGCAATGAGCAGTTCTTC. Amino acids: CASSLRQGISNEQFF.

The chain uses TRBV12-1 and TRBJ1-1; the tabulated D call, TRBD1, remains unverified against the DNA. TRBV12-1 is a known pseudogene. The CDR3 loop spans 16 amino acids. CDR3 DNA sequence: TGTGCCAGCAGCCCACCCGGACAGGGGGCTAGCACTGAAGCTTTCTTT. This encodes CASSPPGQGASTEAFF.

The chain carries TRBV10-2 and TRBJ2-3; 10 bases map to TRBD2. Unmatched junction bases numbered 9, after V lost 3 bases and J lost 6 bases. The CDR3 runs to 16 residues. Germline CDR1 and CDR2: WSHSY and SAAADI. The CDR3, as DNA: TGCGCCAGCAGTGACCCCGGCACTAGCGGGATGGATACGCAGTATTTT. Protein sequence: CASSDPGTSGMDTQYF.

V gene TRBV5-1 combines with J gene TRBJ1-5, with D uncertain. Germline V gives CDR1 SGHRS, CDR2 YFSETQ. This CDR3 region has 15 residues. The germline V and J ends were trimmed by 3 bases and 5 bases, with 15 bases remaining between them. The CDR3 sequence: CASSSRGLRDQPQHF. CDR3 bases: TGCGCCAGCAGCTCACGAGGTTTGAGAGATCAGCCCCAGCATTTT.

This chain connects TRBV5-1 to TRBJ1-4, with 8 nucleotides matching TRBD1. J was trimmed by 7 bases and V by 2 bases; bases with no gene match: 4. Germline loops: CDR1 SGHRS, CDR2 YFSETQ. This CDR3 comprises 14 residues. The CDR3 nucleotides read TGCGCCAGCAGCTTATCAGGGGGCGGTGAAAAACTGTTTTTT. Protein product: CASSLSGGGEKLFF.

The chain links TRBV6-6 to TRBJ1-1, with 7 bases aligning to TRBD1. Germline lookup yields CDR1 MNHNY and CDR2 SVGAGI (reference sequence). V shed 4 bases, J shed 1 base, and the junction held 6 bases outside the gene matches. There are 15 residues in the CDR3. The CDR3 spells CASSSSGGRNTEAFF. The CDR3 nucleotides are TGTGCCAGCAGTTCTTCAGGGGGGAGGAACACTGAAGCTTTCTTT.

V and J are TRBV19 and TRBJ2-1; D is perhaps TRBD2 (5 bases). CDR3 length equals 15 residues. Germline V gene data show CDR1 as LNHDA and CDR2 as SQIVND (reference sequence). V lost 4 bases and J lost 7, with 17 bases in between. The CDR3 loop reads CASSNEGLPLNEQFF. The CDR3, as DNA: TGTGCCAGTAGTAATGAGGGTCTCCCGTTAAATGAGCAGTTCTTC.

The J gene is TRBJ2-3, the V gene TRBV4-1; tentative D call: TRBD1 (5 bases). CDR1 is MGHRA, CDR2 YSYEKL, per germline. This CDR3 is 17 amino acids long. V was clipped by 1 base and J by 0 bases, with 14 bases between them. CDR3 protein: CASSQALKGPSTDTQYF. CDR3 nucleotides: TGCGCCAGCAGCCAAGCTCTCAAGGGGCCTAGCACAGATACGCAGTATTTT.

CDR3 in amino acids: CASSGGASGRTDTQYF. CDR3 nucleotides: TGTGCCAGCAGCGGTGGGGCTAGTGGTCGCACAGATACGCAGTATTTT. V and J are TRBV9 and TRBJ2-3; weak D call: TRBD1 (5 bases). Trimming pared 3 bases from V and 1 base from J, leaving 15 bases between. The germline gives CDR1 SGDLS, CDR2 YYNGEE. This CDR3 contains 16 residues.

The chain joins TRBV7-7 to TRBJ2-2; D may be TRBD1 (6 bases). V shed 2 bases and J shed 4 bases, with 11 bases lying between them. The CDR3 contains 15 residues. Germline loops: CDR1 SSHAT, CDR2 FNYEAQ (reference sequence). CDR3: CASSLKQGFTGELFF. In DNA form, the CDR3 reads TGTGCCAGCAGCTTAAAACAGGGTTTCACCGGGGAGCTGTTTTTT.

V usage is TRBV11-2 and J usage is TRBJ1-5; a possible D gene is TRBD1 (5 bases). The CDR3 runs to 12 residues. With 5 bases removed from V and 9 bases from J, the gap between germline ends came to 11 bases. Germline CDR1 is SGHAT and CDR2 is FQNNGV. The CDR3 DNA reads TGTGCCAGCAGCCACCGGGACGGGCCCCAGCATTTT. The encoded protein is CASSHRDGPQHF.

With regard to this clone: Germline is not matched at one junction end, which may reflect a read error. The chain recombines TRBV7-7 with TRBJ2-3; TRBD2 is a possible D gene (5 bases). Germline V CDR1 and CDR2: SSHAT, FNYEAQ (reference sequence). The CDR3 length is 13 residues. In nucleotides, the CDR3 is TGTGCTAGCAGTTCCGGGGTGGGTGGAGGGCAGTATTTT. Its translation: CASSSGVGGGQYF.

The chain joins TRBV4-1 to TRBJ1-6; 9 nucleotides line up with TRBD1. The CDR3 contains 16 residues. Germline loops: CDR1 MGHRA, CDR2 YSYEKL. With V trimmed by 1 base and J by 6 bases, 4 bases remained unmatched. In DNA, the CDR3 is TGCGCCAGCAGCCAAGGAGGGACAGGGATTAATTCACCCCTCCACTTT. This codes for CASSQGGTGINSPLHF.

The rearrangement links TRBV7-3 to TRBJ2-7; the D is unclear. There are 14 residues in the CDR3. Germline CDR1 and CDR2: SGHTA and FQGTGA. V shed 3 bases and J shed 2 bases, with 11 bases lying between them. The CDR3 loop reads CASSFPGFPYEQYF. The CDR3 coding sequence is TGTGCCAGCAGCTTTCCCGGGTTCCCCTACGAGCAGTACTTC.